This T cell receptor (beta chain) was identified during a study of OX40 agonist ivuxolimab in advanced cancers. Turning to the study itself: Those enrolled were approximately 87% male, with a mean age of about 66 years and ages from about 20 to 80.

This clone was seen a single time. The repertoire was sequenced with immunoSEQ multiplex PCR; TCRdb's copy has only in-frame clones and lacks some. The top ten hold roughly 1% of the sample, which has about 65,000 clones, approximately 89% seen once. Samples were taken at baseline and on day 1 of cycles 4 and 7. Germline V gene sequence: CDR1 SGHDT, CDR2 YYEEEE. This CDR3 has 15 residues. V shed 0 bases, J shed 1 base, and the junction held 0 bases outside the gene matches. This clonotype was sampled from an adult with an advanced solid tumor such as melanoma, head and neck, liver or kidney cancer. This specimen was CD4+ or CD8+ T cells sorted from blood, taken in a trial of the OX40 agonist ivuxolimab. The gene calls are TRBV5-6 and TRBJ2-2, with 7 bases lining up with TRBD1. CDR3 sequence: CASSLGTGNTGELFF. The CDR3 nucleotides are TGTGCCAGCAGCTTGGGGACAGGGAACACCGGGGAGCTGTTTTTT.